This T cell receptor (beta chain) was obtained from a study of Ad26.COV2.S vaccination and SARS-CoV-2 variants. Whole-study findings and limits: Breadth, reportedly substantial, characterized the spike-specific CD8+ and CD4+ T cell responses after vaccination. Analyses that measured TCR breadth and depth may have underestimated total T cell responses. For non-spike TCRs, breadth in vaccine recipients resembled that in placebo recipients.

Germline V gene lookup returns CDR1 KGHSH and CDR2 LQKENI. Unmatched junction bases numbered 2, after V lost 6 bases and J lost 0 bases. The CDR3 loop spans 15 amino acids. For this clone: Its antigen is as yet unknown.

Sequencing used immunoSEQ multiplex PCR; TCRdb keeps in-frame clones, though not all of them. The table lists 350,000 to 500,000 clones, approximately 89% of them singletons. Described treatment: around 19 received Ad26.COV2.S at low or high dose, single or two shots; 5 received placebo; per-sample allocation not given. The study sampled participants on day 63 after the first vaccine or placebo injection. The input for sequencing was peripheral blood, taken in a trial of Ad26.COV2.S vaccine versus placebo. This TCR came from a person aged 18-60 years who received the Ad26.COV2.S COVID-19 vaccine or a placebo. This rearrangement joins TRBV18 to TRBJ2-7; TRBD2 matches at 13 bases. The DNA of the CDR3 is TGTGCCAGCTCCCGGACTAGCGGGAGCTCCTACGAGCAGTACGTC. Residues: CASSRTSGSSYEQYV.